This T cell receptor beta chain appears in the sequencing data of a study of OX40 agonist ivuxolimab in advanced cancers. This CDR3 region has 12 residues. Germline V lookup: CDR1 LGHNA, CDR2 YSLEER. V was trimmed by 4 bases and J by 9 bases, leaving 10 bases between them. Generated by immunoSEQ multiplex PCR, the TCRdb table keeps only in-frame clones and is missing some. This sample carries fewer than 95,000 clones, approximately 92% of them seen once, and the ten largest clones take around 3.4%. Material: CD4+ or CD8+ T cells sorted from blood, obtained in a trial of the OX40 agonist ivuxolimab. This TCR derives from an adult with an advanced solid tumor such as melanoma, head and neck, liver or kidney cancer. The genes are TRBV4-3 and TRBJ2-1, with D possibly being TRBD1 (5 bases). The CDR3 sequence: CASSPKGREQFF. CDR3 in DNA: TGCGCCAGCAGCCCAAAGGGGCGTGAGCAGTTCTTC.